Below, 27 T cell receptor beta chains from the same sample are listed, as sequenced in a study. In TCRdb, the reads were re-called with MiXCR into one record per CDR3 protein. The repertoire holds around 190 distinct CDR3 sequences, with about 16% as singletons. Input material: CD8+ T cells (not recorded whether cultured). The source is a female donor.

This clonotype is termed large (0.1 to 1%). The chain joins TRBV6-2 or TRBV6-3 to TRBJ2-2; D might be TRBD2 (5 bases). Germline values: CDR1 MNHEY, CDR2 SVGEGT. V dropped 4 bases and J dropped 2 bases, with 26 bases sitting between them. This CDR3 has 20 residues. The CDR3, as DNA: TGTGCCAGCAGTTTCCTCGGTGGCGAGGGATCGACTCTTAACACCGGGGAGCTGTTTTTT. Its protein is CASSFLGGEGSTLNTGELFF.

The rearrangement joins TRBV20-1 to TRBJ2-3; the D gene could be TRBD1 or TRBD2 (5 bases each). CDR1 and CDR2 from the germline V gene are DFQATT and SNEGSKA (reference sequence). V was pared by 5 bases and J by 2 bases, with 17 bases between. This CDR3 comprises 15 residues. Written as DNA, the CDR3 is TGCAGTGCTCCAGTTGTTACGGGGCCCACAGATACGCAGTATTTT. Translated: CSAPVVTGPTDTQYF.

In regard to this clonotype: Being one base from a much bigger clone, this may be a read error. This CDR3 fails to terminate in the conserved phenylalanine or tryptophan, so it likely reflects a read error. CDR3 loop: CSVGQTSSYEQYC. The CDR3 DNA follows: TGCAGCGTTGGACAGACAAGCTCCTACGAGCAGTACTGC. V gene TRBV29-1 combines with J gene TRBJ2-7; D possibly corresponds to TRBD1 (5 bases). The germline gives CDR1 SQVTM, CDR2 ANQGSEA. The CDR3 extends over 13 amino acids. With 4 bases removed from V and 0 bases from J, the gap between germline ends came to 10 bases.

This clonotype is large within its sample. The V and J genes are TRBV14 and TRBJ1-1, with D unresolved. Germline V gene data show CDR1 as SGHDN and CDR2 as FVKESK. Trimming left V 0 bases short and J 1 base short, with 21 bases between. The CDR3 loop spans 19 amino acids. The CDR3: CASSQDRLFVGPKNTEAFF. The CDR3 nucleotides read TGTGCCAGCAGCCAAGATCGGTTATTTGTCGGCCCCAAGAACACTGAAGCTTTCTTT.

By its share, this clonotype is large (0.1 to 1%). V and J are TRBV28 and TRBJ2-7, with D uncertain. The V end lost 4 bases, the J end lost 5 bases, and 6 bases lay between the germline ends. The CDR3 consists of 11 residues. Germline V gene lookup returns CDR1 MDHEN and CDR2 SYDVKM. The CDR3: CASSYIHEQYF. CDR3 coding DNA: TGTGCCAGCAGTTACATCCACGAGCAGTACTTC.

This clonotype ranks as large. The rearrangement uses TRBV13 and TRBJ2-2; D is possibly TRBD1 or TRBD2 (5 bases each). Germline-derived CDR1 and CDR2 are PRHDT and FYEKMQ (reference sequence). The germline V and J ends were trimmed by 4 bases and 5 bases, with 23 bases remaining between them. The CDR3 covers 18 residues. CDR3 region: CASSSPNIIRDPTGELFF. CDR3 sequence (DNA): TGTGCCAGCAGCTCCCCGAACATCATCCGGGACCCAACCGGGGAGCTGTTTTTT.

This clonotype appeared a few times. Given a much more abundant clone one base away, this may be a read error. The chain combines TRBV10-2 with TRBJ2-1, with TRBD2 identical over 8 bases. The CDR3 length is 14 residues. Germline loops: CDR1 WSHSY, CDR2 SAAADI. The CDR3 DNA reads as TGCGCCGGCAGGGGACTAGATTACTACAATGAGCAGTTCTTC. Residues: CAGRGLDYYNEQFF.

About this clonotype itself: A much larger clone differs by one base, so this may be a read error. The chain has TRBV4-3 and TRBJ1-1; TRBD1 matches at 7 bases. The germline V gene has CDR1 LGHNA and CDR2 YSLEER. This CDR3 region has 15 residues. The trim removed 1 base at V and 4 bases at J, leaving 6 bases unmatched. DNA of the CDR3: TGCGCCAGCAGCCAAGTGGGAGGGGGCCCCACTGAAGCTTTCTTT. Its translation: CASSQVGGGPTEAFF.

By frequency in the sample, this clonotype is large. The chain uses TRBV6-5 and TRBJ2-1, with 12 bases aligning to TRBD2. The junction had 8 bases not matched to a gene; V was cut back by 6 bases and J by 8 bases. Germline CDR1 reads MNHEY; CDR2 reads SVGAGI. The CDR3 totals 15 residues. The CDR3 protein is CASRVTSGGRDEQFF. The DNA of the CDR3 is TGTGCCAGCAGGGTGACTAGCGGGGGACGGGATGAGCAGTTCTTC.

Within the sample, this clonotype is large (0.1 to 1%). This rearrangement joins TRBV19 to TRBJ2-3, with no clear D. The germline CDR1 and CDR2 sequences are LNHDA and SQIVND (reference sequence). Trimming removed 6 bases from V and 2 bases from J, with 9 bases in between. This CDR3 spans 13 amino acids. CDR3 amino acids: CASSLTATDTQYF. CDR3 sequence (DNA): TGTGCCAGTAGCCTGACTGCCACAGATACGCAGTATTTT.

Relative to its sample, this clonotype is large. The chain links TRBV19 to TRBJ2-7, with D possibly TRBD2 on 5 matching bases. Deletions cut 4 bases from V and 6 bases from J, with 10 bases between. The CDR3 runs 12 residues. The germline gives CDR1 LNHDA, CDR2 SQIVND (reference sequence). Written as DNA, the CDR3 is TGTGCCAGTAGTACCGGGGTGGCCGAGCAGTACTTC. Protein: CASSTGVAEQYF.

This clonotype qualifies as large. The V call is TRBV7-8, the J call TRBJ2-5; no firm D call. V lost 9 bases to trimming and J lost 2 bases, with 16 bases between them. The CDR3 runs 14 residues. Germline CDR1 is SGHVS and CDR2 is FQNEAQ. CDR3 sequence reads: CASRPSGPQETQYF. The CDR3 DNA follows: TGTGCCAGTAGACCGTCAGGACCTCAAGAGACCCAGTACTTC.

The chain carries TRBV19 and TRBJ2-1; 12 positions match TRBD2. With V trimmed by 9 bases and J by 12 bases, 12 bases remained unmatched. Looked up from germline, CDR1 is LNHDA and CDR2 is SQIVND (reference sequence). The CDR3 covers 14 residues. CDR3 loop: CASTLAGGLPGQFF. In DNA, the CDR3 is TGTGCCAGCACACTAGCGGGAGGTCTGCCTGGGCAGTTCTTC.

The J gene is TRBJ1-6, the V gene TRBV20-1; D call uncertain. From germline, CDR1 is DFQATT and CDR2 SNEGSKA (reference sequence). V gave up 2 bases and J gave up 5 bases, with 4 bases separating them. CDR3 length: 12 residues. The CDR3 nucleotides read TGCAGTGCTAGAACAGATAATTCACCCCTCCACTTT. Encoded protein: CSARTDNSPLHF.

This clonotype is classed as hyperexpanded (1% or more). The rearrangement uses TRBV29-1 and TRBJ2-5; D perhaps matches TRBD2 (6 bases). Germline CDR1 and CDR2: SQVTM and ANQGSEA. The CDR3 contains 15 residues. Trimming shortened V by 5 bases and J by 5 bases, and 21 bases separated the two germline ends. The CDR3 here is CSVPPLGGIGETQYF. DNA for the CDR3: TGCAGCGTTCCGCCCCTGGGCGGGATAGGCGAGACCCAGTACTTC. Full variable domain (missing parts from reference TRBV29-1 and TRBJ2-5): SAVISQKPSRDICQRGTSLTIQCQVDSQVTMMFWYRQQPGQSLTLIATANQGSEATYESGFVIDKFPISRPNLTFSTLTVSNMSPEDSSIYLCSVPPLGGIGETQYFGPGTRLLVL.

The V gene is TRBV19, the J gene TRBJ1-3; D is unclear. Germline-derived CDR1 and CDR2 are LNHDA and SQIVND (reference sequence). CDR3 length equals 15 residues. The V and J ends lost 3 bases and 0 bases respectively, with 9 bases between them. The chain's CDR3 is CASSIFMSSGNTIYF. The DNA of the CDR3 is TGTGCCAGTAGTATCTTCATGAGCTCTGGAAACACCATATATTTT.

This clonotype was counted between two and nine times. Lacking the conserved final phenylalanine or tryptophan, this CDR3 likely reflects a read error. The chain has TRBV29-1 and TRBJ1-2; 7 positions agree with TRBD1. The CDR3 is made up of 11 amino acids. Germline CDR1 and CDR2: SQVTM and ANQGSEA. Germline trimming cut 5 bases from V and 8 bases from J; bases unmatched to any gene: 5. Written as DNA, the CDR3 is TGCAGCGTTCCAGGGGGGAGCGGCTACACCTGC. Translated: CSVPGGSGYTC.

By frequency in the sample, this clonotype is large. This chain uses TRBV19 with TRBJ2-1, with D possibly being TRBD2 (6 bases). Trimming removed 1 base at V and 2 bases at J, with 12 bases between. Per germline, CDR1 LNHDA and CDR2 SQIVND (reference sequence). This CDR3 has 16 residues. The CDR3 bases are TGTGCCAGTAGTATAGTGGGCGGGATTGCCTACAATGAGCAGTTCTTC. This translates into CASSIVGGIAYNEQFF. Combining the CDR3 with reference TRBV19 and TRBJ2-1 gives the whole variable domain DGGITQSPKYLFRKEGQNVTLSCEQNLNHDAMYWYRQDPGQGLRLIYYSQIVNDFQKGDIAEGYSVSREKKESFPLTVTSAQKNPTAFYLCASSIVGGIAYNEQFFGPGTRLTVL.

The chain combines TRBV4-3 with TRBJ2-1; weak D call: TRBD1 (5 bases). CDR3 length: 13 residues. Per the germline V gene, CDR1 is LGHNA and CDR2 is YSLEER. The ends were cut back, 4 bases at V and 8 bases at J, with 12 bases in the middle. As DNA, the CDR3 is TGCGCCAGCAGCCTCTTCCAGGGCGATGAGCAGTTCTTC. This sequence encodes CASSLFQGDEQFF.

This clonotype has just one count. The CDR3 ends on some other residue instead of the conserved phenylalanine or tryptophan, so this is likely a read error. The chain links TRBV6-2 or TRBV6-3 to TRBJ2-2, with D perhaps TRBD1 (5 bases). CDR1 is MNHEY, CDR2 SVGEGT, per germline. CDR3 length: 17 amino acids. As DNA, the CDR3 is TGTACCAGCAGTTCGTACTTACAGGATCGAGGCACCGGGGAGCTGTTTTGT. It codes for CTSSSYLQDRGTGELFC.

This clonotype was observed a few times. J is TRBJ1-1 and V is TRBV20-1; D is perhaps TRBD1 (5 bases). V lost 1 base and J 0 bases, leaving 15 bases between the germline ends. CDR3 length equals 16 residues. Germline CDR1 is DFQATT and CDR2 is SNEGSKA (reference sequence). CDR3 nucleotide sequence: TGCAGTGCTAGAGGTGGGGCGAGGGATATGAACACTGAAGCTTTCTTT. It specifies CSARGGARDMNTEAFF.

This clonotype was observed a handful of times. A much larger clone differs by one base, so this may be a read error. CDR3 nucleotide sequence: TGCAGCGTGCTAAAGGGCGCTGAAGCTTTCTTT. It is translated as CSVLKGAEAFF. This chain links TRBV29-1 with TRBJ1-1; D uncertain. Germline loops: CDR1 SQVTM, CDR2 ANQGSEA. Trimming left V 6 bases short and J 6 bases short, with 11 bases between. This CDR3 region has 11 residues. Based on the CDR3 plus reference TRBV29-1 and TRBJ1-1, the full variable domain is SAVISQKPSRDICQRGTSLTIQCQVDSQVTMMFWYRQQPGQSLTLIATANQGSEATYESGFVIDKFPISRPNLTFSTLTVSNMSPEDSSIYLCSVLKGAEAFFGQGTRLTVV.

Concerning this clonotype itself: A much more abundant neighbour one base away suggests this may be a read error. The chain combines TRBV4-2 with TRBJ2-1; no clear D. This CDR3 is 17 amino acids long. In germline, CDR1 is LGHNA, CDR2 YNFKEQ. The V end was cut by 0 bases, the J end by 7 bases, with 19 bases between. The CDR3 reads CASSQEDAAYGLNEQFF. CDR3 nucleotides: TGTGCCAGCAGCCAAGAGGATGCGGCTTATGGGTTAAATGAGCAGTTCTTC.

By share of the sample, this clonotype is large (0.1 to 1%). J is TRBJ2-3 and V is TRBV4-3; TRBD2 agrees at 9 bases. The CDR3 spans 17 residues. Losses at the gene ends were 1 base for V and 5 bases for J; bases not matched to a gene: 10. CDR1 LGHNA and CDR2 YSLEER come from the germline V gene. Here the CDR3 DNA reads TGCGCCAGCAGCCAAGTCTGGGCGGGGGGGCTGGGAGATACGCAGTATTTT. Translation gives CASSQVWAGGLGDTQYF.

In regard to this clonotype: One base away lies a much larger clone, so this may be a sequencing read error. The rearrangement links TRBV29-1 to TRBJ1-2; D is perhaps TRBD1 (5 bases). The CDR3 contains 12 residues. The germline V gene encodes CDR1 SQVTM and CDR2 ANQGSEA. For the CDR3, the DNA is TGCCCGATCCGTCTCGGGGCAGATGGCTACACCTTC. Its translation is CPIRLGADGYTF.

This clonotype was detected only a few times. This may be a read error: a much more frequent sequence differs by one nucleotide. The chain carries TRBV20-1 and TRBJ1-6; no definite D call. CDR3 length: 10 residues. Germline loops: CDR1 DFQATT, CDR2 SNEGSKA (reference sequence). CDR3 region: CGANSSPLHF. In nucleotides, the CDR3 is TGCGGTGCTAACTCTTCACCCCTCCACTTT.

Regarding this clonotype: Possible read error: a much larger clone is one base away. This rearrangement joins TRBV27 to TRBJ2-2; no clear D gene. The germline V gene encodes CDR1 MNHEY and CDR2 SMNVEV (reference sequence). This CDR3 contains 14 residues. Written as DNA, the CDR3 is TGTGCCAGCAGTTTAGGTGGGAACGCCGGGGAGCTGTTTTTT. This codes for CASSLGGNAGELFF.